This TCR beta chain comes out of a study of blood T cells in healthy people across ages. About the research overall: About one barcoded TCR beta cDNA was captured per two T cells.

Study results and limitations: Older age went with lower TCR beta diversity per million T cells, in a roughly linear way. It was not possible, with unsorted PBMCs, to conclusively compare naive and antigen-experienced cells.

Details on this clonotype: The antigen is not known.

The CDR3 sequence is 9 residues long. Trimming pared 3 bases from V and 7 bases from J, leaving 3 bases between. CDR1 and CDR2 (germline): SQVTM, ANQGSEA. For the second PCR, which ran for roughly 7 to 11 cycles, a sample-barcoded 5' primer and a J-beta primer mix were used. TCRdb processed the 5' RACE reads anew with MiXCR; each CDR3 protein has one entry. Of 800,000 to 950,000 distinct CDR3 sequences listed, under 50% are singletons. Sequences were obtained from blood. The rearrangement uses TRBV29-1 and TRBJ2-5; D call uncertain. The receptor was derived from a man younger than 45 in good health. The CDR3 bases are TGCAGCGTTGACGGGACCCAGTACTTC. It encodes CSVDGTQYF.